The TCR beta chain described here comes from a study of shared clonotypes between healthy human individuals. For the study at large: A couple of women and a few men aged 18 to 49 made up the donors.

Per germline, CDR1 SGHRS and CDR2 YFSETQ. V lost 3 bases, J lost 1 base, and 7 bases lay in between. This CDR3 comprises 14 residues. Overall study findings and caveats: Across subsets, estimated richness was generally greater for naive than for memory populations.

Per the original data handling: ImmunoSEQ output held junction-only sequences without quality scores, so filtering differed. This table comes from immunoSEQ multiplex PCR, and its TCRdb copy is limited to in-frame clones, with some not included. The D gene and trimming were derived from the DNA, and the V and J assignments and clone size from that table. Of about 680,000 clones in the sample, 90% to 95% are singletons; the top ten hold about a quarter. Naive CD8 cells, CD45RO-negative and positively selected for CCR7, excluded terminally differentiated effector memory CD45RA+ cells. This clone was detected only once. Its target is not known.

The clonotype originates from a young man in good health. The sample consisted of naive CD8+ T cells sorted from blood. V usage is TRBV5-1 and J usage is TRBJ2-2; no firm D call. The CDR3 coding sequence is TGCGCCAGCAGCTGGACCGAGAACACCGGGGAGCTGTTTTTT. Amino acid sequence: CASSWTENTGELFF.